Below are 21 T cell receptor beta chains sequenced from a single sample in a study of identifying expanded T cells in peripheral blood. The table came from immunoSEQ multiplex PCR; TCRdb's copy has only in-frame clones and leaves some out. The table lists over 100,000 clones, 88% of them singletons, with around 14% in the top ten. Sequencing was carried out using blood. These receptors originate from a person between 18 and 75 years old in good health.

The CDR3 sequence is CASSPNRDRHTDTQYF. CDR3 bases: TGTGCCAGTAGTCCGAACCGGGACAGGCACACAGATACGCAGTATTTT. The rearrangement links TRBV19 to TRBJ2-3, with 8 bases fitting TRBD1. The trim removed 5 bases at V and 2 bases at J, leaving 9 bases unmatched. This CDR3 has 16 residues. The germline gives CDR1 LNHDA, CDR2 SQIVND (reference sequence).

The chain combines TRBV30 with TRBJ2-2; TRBD1 aligns across 9 bases. The CDR3 runs to 15 residues. V dropped 3 bases and J dropped 5; count of bases not matched to a gene: 7. Looked up from germline, CDR1 is GTSNPN and CDR2 is SVGIG (reference sequence). The CDR3 DNA reads TGTGCCTGGAGCGAACAGGGGGCTTGGACCGGGGAGCTGTTTTTT. Amino acid sequence: CAWSEQGAWTGELFF.

The rearrangement joins TRBV30 to TRBJ2-3; no clear D. V shed 0 bases and J shed 4 bases, with 17 bases lying between them. This CDR3 is 16 amino acids long. Germline V CDR1 and CDR2: GTSNPN, SVGIG (reference sequence). The CDR3 region is CAWSVGTARIPDTQYF. CDR3 nucleotide sequence: TGTGCCTGGAGTGTAGGTACAGCTCGAATCCCAGATACGCAGTATTTT.

This clone was counted a single time. The chain carries TRBV23-1 and TRBJ2-1; TRBD1 matches at 10 bases. TRBV23-1 is filed as an ORF, its function uncertain. The CDR3 contains 21 residues. The V and J ends lost 7 bases and 6 bases, in that order; junction bases with no gene match: 27. CDR3 amino acids: CASTQRAPLLIQGQGRNEQFF. CDR3 DNA: TGCGCCAGCACCCAAAGGGCTCCTCTATTAATCCAGGGACAGGGGCGCAATGAGCAGTTCTTC.

The gene calls are TRBV7-9 and TRBJ1-5; 9 nucleotides line up with TRBD1. Germline V gene lookup returns CDR1 SEHNR and CDR2 FQNEAQ (reference sequence). This CDR3 has 15 amino acids. Trimming removed 1 base from V and 6 bases from J; junction bases left unmatched: 4. In nucleotides, the CDR3 is TGTGCCAGCAGCTTAGGGACAGGGGTCGGTCAGCCCCAGCATTTT. It specifies CASSLGTGVGQPQHF.

The chain has TRBV5-4 and TRBJ2-7, with 10 bases matching TRBD1. The J segment lost 3 bases and the V segment lost 4 bases, leaving 7 bases of the junction unmatched. Per the germline V gene, CDR1 is SGHNT and CDR2 is YYREEE (reference sequence). The CDR3 covers 15 residues. CDR3 DNA sequence: TGTGCCAGCAGCGCGGGGGGACAGGGGAACTACGAGCAGTACTTC. Its translation: CASSAGGQGNYEQYF.

The chain links TRBV6-5 to TRBJ2-7; 9 bases line up with TRBD1. The V gene's germline CDR1 is MNHEY and CDR2 SVGAGI. CDR3 length equals 15 residues. Trimming cost V 5 bases and J 2 bases; bases outside gene matches: 7. Here the CDR3 DNA reads TGTGCCAGCAGTCGCCGGGACAGGGACACCTACGAGCAGTACTTC. Protein sequence: CASSRRDRDTYEQYF.

The chain is built from TRBV2 and TRBJ1-2, with D hard to call. Germline V lookup: CDR1 SNHLY, CDR2 FYNNEI. The V and J ends lost 7 bases and 3 bases respectively, with 18 bases between them. This CDR3 region has 15 residues. The CDR3 region is CASTSRLTVDYGYTF. The CDR3 DNA is TGTGCCAGCACGAGCCGGCTTACTGTAGACTATGGCTACACCTTC. The full variable domain, rest sourced from reference TRBV2 and TRBJ1-2, is EPEVTQTPSHQVTQMGQEVILRCVPISNHLYFYWYRQILGQKVEFLVSFYNNEISEKSEIFDDQFSVERPDGSNFTLKIRSTKLEDSAMYFCASTSRLTVDYGYTFGSGTRLTVV.

The chain carries TRBV2 and TRBJ2-5, with TRBD2 as a possible D gene (6 bases). The germline gives CDR1 SNHLY, CDR2 FYNNEI. CDR3 length: 14 amino acids. V lost 6 bases to trimming and J lost 1 base, with 12 bases between them. CDR3 sequence (DNA): TGTGCCAGCAGGGATCGTAGCGGCCAAGAGACCCAGTACTTC. This gives the protein CASRDRSGQETQYF.

The J gene is TRBJ2-2, the V gene TRBV5-1, with TRBD2 as a possible D gene (5 bases). The ends were cut back, 1 base at V and 6 bases at J, with 19 bases in the middle. The germline V gene has CDR1 SGHRS and CDR2 YFSETQ. The CDR3 sequence is 17 residues long. The CDR3 region is CASSLYSGNNPPGELFF. The CDR3 DNA follows: TGCGCCAGCAGCTTGTATTCGGGGAATAATCCCCCCGGGGAGCTGTTTTTT.

V usage is TRBV4-1 and J usage is TRBJ2-2; D is ambiguous. Germline V lookup: CDR1 MGHRA, CDR2 YSYEKL. This CDR3 region has 15 residues. Trimming stripped 2 bases from V and 3 bases from J, with 10 bases between. The CDR3 sequence is CASSQSELYTGELFF. In nucleotides, the CDR3 is TGCGCCAGCAGCCAATCCGAGCTTTACACCGGGGAGCTGTTTTTT.

This chain joins TRBV6-1 and TRBJ2-7, with D uncertain. The CDR3 is 14 residues long. V dropped 7 bases and J dropped 0 bases, with 13 bases sitting between them. Germline lookup yields CDR1 MNHNS and CDR2 SASEGT. CDR3 nucleotide sequence: TGTGCCAGCATCCCCGGGCCCAGCTCCTACGAGCAGTACTTC. Translation gives CASIPGPSSYEQYF.

The rearrangement links TRBV4-3 to TRBJ1-6; D gene unclear. The germline V gene encodes CDR1 LGHNA and CDR2 YSLEER. V was pared by 0 bases and J by 10 bases, with 4 bases between. The CDR3 is 12 amino acids. The CDR3 region is CASSQDSSPLHF. CDR3 DNA: TGCGCCAGCAGCCAAGATTCATCACCCCTCCACTTT.

The CDR3 spells CSVWSGGNTIYF. In DNA form, the CDR3 reads TGCAGCGTTTGGTCAGGGGGAAACACCATATATTTT. The chain uses TRBV29-1 and TRBJ1-3, with D maybe TRBD1 (5 bases). V was pared by 5 bases and J by 4 bases, with 9 bases between. Germline CDR1 and CDR2: SQVTM and ANQGSEA. CDR3 length: 12 residues. Full variable domain (remainder filled in from reference TRBV29-1 and TRBJ1-3): SAVISQKPSRDICQRGTSLTIQCQVDSQVTMMFWYRQQPGQSLTLIATANQGSEATYESGFVIDKFPISRPNLTFSTLTVSNMSPEDSSIYLCSVWSGGNTIYFGEGSWLTVV.

The chain combines TRBV4-2 with TRBJ2-2; possible D gene TRBD1, 5 bases. The germline CDR1 and CDR2 sequences are LGHNA and YNFKEQ. This CDR3 spans 16 amino acids. V was clipped by 4 bases and J by 1 base, with 13 bases between them. The DNA of the CDR3 is TGTGCCAGCAGCCCCAAAAGTAGGGGGAACACCGGGGAGCTGTTTTTT. Its protein is CASSPKSRGNTGELFF.

The chain uses TRBV28 and TRBJ1-3; 7 nucleotides align to TRBD1. Trimming took 7 bases from V and 4 from J; bases not matched to a gene: 13. There are 16 residues in the CDR3. Germline-derived CDR1 and CDR2 are MDHEN and SYDVKM. The CDR3 protein is CASKRGGSLLGNTIYF. The CDR3 nucleotides read TGTGCCAGCAAGAGAGGGGGCTCGCTGCTCGGAAACACCATATATTTT.

The chain has TRBV30 and TRBJ2-4; the D call may be TRBD1 or TRBD2 (5 bases each). V was clipped by 3 bases and J by 0 bases, with 12 bases between them. Germline V gives CDR1 GTSNPN, CDR2 SVGIG (reference sequence). This CDR3 region has 15 residues. The CDR3 DNA sequence: TGTGCCTGGAGCCCCGCCGGGACAGCCAAAAACATTCAGTACTTC. This translates into CAWSPAGTAKNIQYF.

The V gene is TRBV4-2, the J gene TRBJ2-5; weak D call: TRBD2 (5 bases). There are 15 residues in the CDR3. The V gene's germline CDR1 is LGHNA and CDR2 YNFKEQ. V lost 4 bases to trimming and J lost 7 bases, with 19 bases between them. In DNA, the CDR3 is TGTGCCAGCAGCCCCGGGATTGGCGATATCGGGACCCAGTACTTC. Its translation: CASSPGIGDIGTQYF.

This clone was recorded once. V and J are TRBV7-8 and TRBJ1-2; 10 bases align to TRBD1. V lost 3 bases to trimming and J lost 8 bases; unmatched junction nucleotides: 3. Per germline, CDR1 SGHVS and CDR2 FQNEAQ. There are 13 residues in the CDR3. The CDR3 loop reads CASSFGQGDGYTF. The CDR3 nucleotides are TGTGCCAGCAGCTTCGGACAGGGGGACGGCTACACCTTC.

The J gene is TRBJ2-1, the V gene TRBV7-3, with D unresolved. This CDR3 has 15 amino acids. V dropped 0 bases and J dropped 6 bases, with 12 bases sitting between them. Germline CDR1 is SGHTA and CDR2 is FQGTGA. For the CDR3, the DNA is TGTGCCAGCAGCTTAACCCCGAATGTTGGCAATGAGCAGTTCTTC. Translated: CASSLTPNVGNEQFF. The variable domain in full, with the rest retrieved from reference TRBV7-3 and TRBJ2-1, is GAGVSQTPSNKVTEKGKYVELRCDPISGHTALYWYRQSLGQGPEFLIYFQGTGAADDSGLPNDRFFAVRPEGSVSTLKIQRTERGDSAVYLCASSLTPNVGNEQFFGPGTRLTVL.

This clone turned up a few times. The genes are TRBV18 and TRBJ2-6; 7 nucleotides match TRBD1. The CDR3 is made up of 19 amino acids. Germline V gene data show CDR1 as KGHSH and CDR2 as LQKENI. J was trimmed by 0 bases and V by 0 bases; bases with no gene match: 8. DNA for the CDR3: TGTGCCAGCTCACCACCGGGACAGTTTACTTTCTCTGGGGCCAACGTCCTGACTTTC. Its protein product is CASSPPGQFTFSGANVLTF.